The T cell receptor (beta chain) described here comes from a study of identical twins. The CDR3 loop spans 16 amino acids. V shed 3 bases and J shed 0 bases, with 15 bases lying between them. Each CDR3 protein gets one entry after TCRdb re-called the 5' RACE reads with MiXCR. This table holds a few hundred thousand distinct CDR3 sequences, about a fifth found once. Sample: naive T cells sorted from blood. The sequence derives from a middle-aged man in good health. The chain links TRBV12-3 or TRBV12-4 to TRBJ2-7, with D perhaps matching TRBD2 (6 bases). The CDR3 protein is CASSFSFGGISYEQYF. The CDR3 coding sequence is TGTGCCAGCAGTTTTTCGTTCGGGGGAATCTCCTACGAGCAGTACTTC.